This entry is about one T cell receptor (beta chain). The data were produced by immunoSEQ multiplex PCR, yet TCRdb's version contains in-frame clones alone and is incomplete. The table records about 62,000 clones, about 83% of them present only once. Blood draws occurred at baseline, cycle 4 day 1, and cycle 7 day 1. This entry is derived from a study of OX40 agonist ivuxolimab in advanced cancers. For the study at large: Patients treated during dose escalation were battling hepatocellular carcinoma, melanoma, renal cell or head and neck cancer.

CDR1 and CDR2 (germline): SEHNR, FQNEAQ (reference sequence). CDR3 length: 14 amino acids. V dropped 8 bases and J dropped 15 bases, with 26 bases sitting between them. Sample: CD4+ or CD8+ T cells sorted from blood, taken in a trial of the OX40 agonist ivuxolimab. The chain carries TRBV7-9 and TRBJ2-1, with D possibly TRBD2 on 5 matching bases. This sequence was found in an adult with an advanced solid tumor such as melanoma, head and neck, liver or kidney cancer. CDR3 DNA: TGTGCCAGCCCCTCGGTCGGCGGGCCCGGCCTTAGGTTCTTC. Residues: CASPSVGGPGLRFF.